What follows is one T cell receptor beta chain and its context. The antigen is undetermined. Profiling relied on immunoSEQ multiplex PCR, and the TCRdb table lists in-frame clones only, not all of them. The data hold nearly 95,000 clones, with roughly nine tenths observed a single time. The data derive from a study of T cell responses to AZD1222 COVID-19 vaccine. Recipients boosted at about 4 weeks or about 12 weeks are pooled. V lost 4 bases to trimming and J lost 4 bases; unmatched junction nucleotides: 6. The CDR3 consists of 14 residues. The germline V gene encodes CDR1 MNHEY and CDR2 SVGAGI. General study findings and limits: The study identified only 6 or 7 AZD1222 recipients as seropositive at baseline. Two doses of AZD1222 preceded a rise in Spike-specific TCR breadth and depth.

This specimen consisted of peripheral blood, obtained 28 days after the second AZD1222 dose. V and J are TRBV6-5 and TRBJ1-2; 7 bases agree with TRBD1. This sequence originates from an adult who received the AZD1222 COVID-19 vaccine. The CDR3 is CASSSPGQPYGYTF. The CDR3 DNA follows: TGTGCCAGCAGTTCCCCGGGACAGCCCTATGGCTACACCTTC.